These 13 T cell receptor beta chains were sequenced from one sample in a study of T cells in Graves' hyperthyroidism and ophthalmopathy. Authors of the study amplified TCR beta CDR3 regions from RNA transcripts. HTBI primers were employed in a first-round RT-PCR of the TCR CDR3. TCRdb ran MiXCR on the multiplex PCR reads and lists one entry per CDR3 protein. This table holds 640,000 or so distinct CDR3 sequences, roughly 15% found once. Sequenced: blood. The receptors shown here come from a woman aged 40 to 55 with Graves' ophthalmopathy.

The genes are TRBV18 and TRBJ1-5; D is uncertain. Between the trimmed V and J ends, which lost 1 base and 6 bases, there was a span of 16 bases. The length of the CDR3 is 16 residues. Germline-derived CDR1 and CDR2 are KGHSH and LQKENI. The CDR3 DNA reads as TGTGCCAGCTCACCACGGGCGGGGATGGAAGGTCAGCCCCAGCATTTT. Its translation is CASSPRAGMEGQPQHF.

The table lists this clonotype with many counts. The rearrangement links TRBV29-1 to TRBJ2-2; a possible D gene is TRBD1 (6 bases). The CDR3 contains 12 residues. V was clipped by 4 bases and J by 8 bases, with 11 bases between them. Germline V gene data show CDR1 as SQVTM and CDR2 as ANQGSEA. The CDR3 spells CSVVQGSGELFF. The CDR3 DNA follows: TGCAGCGTTGTCCAGGGGTCGGGGGAGCTGTTTTTT.

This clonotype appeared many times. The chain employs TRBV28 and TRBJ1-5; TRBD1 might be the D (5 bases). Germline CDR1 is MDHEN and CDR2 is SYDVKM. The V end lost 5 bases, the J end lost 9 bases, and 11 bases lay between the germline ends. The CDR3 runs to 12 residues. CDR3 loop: CASSTGFRPQHF. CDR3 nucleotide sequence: TGTGCCAGCAGTACAGGATTTCGGCCCCAGCATTTT.

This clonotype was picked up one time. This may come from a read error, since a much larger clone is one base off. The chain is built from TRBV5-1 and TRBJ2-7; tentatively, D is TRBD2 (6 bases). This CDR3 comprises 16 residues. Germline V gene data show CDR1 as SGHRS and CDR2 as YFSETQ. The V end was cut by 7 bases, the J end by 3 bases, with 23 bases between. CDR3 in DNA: TGCGCCAGCCGCGCCGTTGGACCGGGACTGGGCTACGAGCAGTACTTC. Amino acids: CASRAVGPGLGYEQYF.

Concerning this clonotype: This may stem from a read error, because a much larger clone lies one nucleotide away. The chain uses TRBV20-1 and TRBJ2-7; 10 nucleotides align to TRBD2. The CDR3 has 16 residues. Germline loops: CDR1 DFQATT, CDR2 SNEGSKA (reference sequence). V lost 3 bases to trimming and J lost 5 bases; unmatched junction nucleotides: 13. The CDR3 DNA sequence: TGCAGTGCTAGGGATTCTCCCCGGACTAGCGGCAACGAGCAGTACTTC. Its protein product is CSARDSPRTSGNEQYF.

CDR3 DNA sequence: TGCAGCGGCCTGGGGAGTTCGGCAGATACGCAGTATTTT. This codes for CSGLGSSADTQYF. J is TRBJ2-3 and V is TRBV29-1; the D gene is possibly TRBD2 (5 bases). The length of the CDR3 is 13 residues. Germline CDR1 SQVTM, CDR2 ANQGSEA. Trimming pared 7 bases from V and 4 bases from J, leaving 15 bases between.

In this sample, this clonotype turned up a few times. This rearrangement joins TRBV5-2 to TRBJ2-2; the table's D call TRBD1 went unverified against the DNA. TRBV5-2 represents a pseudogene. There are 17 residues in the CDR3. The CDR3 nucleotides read TGCGCCAGCAACTCAGGAGCAGGGGGGCCGAACACCGGGGAGCTGTTTTTT. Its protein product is CASNSGAGGPNTGELFF.

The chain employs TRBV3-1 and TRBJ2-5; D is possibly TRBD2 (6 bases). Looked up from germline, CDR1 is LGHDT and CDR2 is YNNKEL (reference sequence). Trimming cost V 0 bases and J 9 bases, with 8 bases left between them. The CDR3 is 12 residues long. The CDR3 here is CASSQDSSAQYF. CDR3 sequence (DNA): TGTGCCAGCAGCCAAGATTCTAGCGCCCAGTACTTC.

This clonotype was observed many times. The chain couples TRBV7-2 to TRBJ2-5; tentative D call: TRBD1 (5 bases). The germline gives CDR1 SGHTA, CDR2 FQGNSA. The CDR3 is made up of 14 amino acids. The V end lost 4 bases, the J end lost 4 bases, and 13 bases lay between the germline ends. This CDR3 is CASSYNQGTETQYF. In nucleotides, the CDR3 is TGTGCCAGCAGCTATAACCAGGGAACAGAGACCCAGTACTTC.

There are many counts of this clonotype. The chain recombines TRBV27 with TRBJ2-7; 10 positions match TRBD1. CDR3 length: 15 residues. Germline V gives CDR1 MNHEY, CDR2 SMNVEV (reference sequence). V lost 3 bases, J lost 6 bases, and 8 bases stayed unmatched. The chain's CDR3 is CASSFLRDRGSEQYF. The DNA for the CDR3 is TGTGCCAGCAGTTTCCTCCGGGACAGGGGAAGCGAGCAGTACTTC.

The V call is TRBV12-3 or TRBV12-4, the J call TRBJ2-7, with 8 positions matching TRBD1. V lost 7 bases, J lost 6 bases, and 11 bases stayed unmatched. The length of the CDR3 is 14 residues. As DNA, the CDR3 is TGTGCCAGCAAACGGGACAGGTCGGGCAGCGAGCAGTACTTC. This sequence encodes CASKRDRSGSEQYF.

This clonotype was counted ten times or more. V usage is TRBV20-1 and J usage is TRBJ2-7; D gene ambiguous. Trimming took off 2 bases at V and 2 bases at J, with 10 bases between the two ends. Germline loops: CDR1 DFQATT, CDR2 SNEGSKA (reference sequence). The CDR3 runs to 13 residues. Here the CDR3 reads CSARPSETYEQYF. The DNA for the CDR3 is TGCAGTGCTAGACCCAGTGAGACCTACGAGCAGTACTTC.

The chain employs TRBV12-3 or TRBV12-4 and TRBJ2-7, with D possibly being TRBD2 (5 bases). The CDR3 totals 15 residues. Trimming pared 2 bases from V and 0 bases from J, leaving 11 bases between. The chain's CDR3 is CASSLRRLPSYEQYF. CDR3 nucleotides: TGTGCCAGCAGTTTACGGCGACTACCCTCCTACGAGCAGTACTTC.